These T cell receptor beta chains were read from a single sample in a study of blood T cell repertoires in COVID-19. Generated by immunoSEQ multiplex PCR, the TCRdb table keeps only in-frame clones and is missing some. The table includes 200,000 to 300,000 clones, about 89% detected once. Sequencing used peripheral blood. The receptors derive from a woman aged 60-75 years who had recovered from COVID-19. Each CDR3 is given with its conserved first and last residue. A D gene is named only where the DNA matches it firmly. The size of a clone is reported for some rows only, either as once, few or many, or as a class for expanded clones.

J	V	size	D	CDR3	DNA
TRBJ2-6	TRBV3-1/TRBV3-2	-	-	CASSYHREPSGANVLTF	TGTGCCAGCAGCTACCACAGGGAACCCTCTGGGGCCAACGTCCTGACTTTC
TRBJ2-5	TRBV5-1	-	TRBD2	CASSLLAGAYETQYF	TGCGCCAGCAGCCTTCTAGCGGGGGCCTACGAGACCCAGTACTTC
TRBJ2-7	TRBV10-3	-	TRBD1	CAISEYGTGTYEQYF	TGTGCCATCAGTGAGTATGGGACAGGGACCTACGAGCAGTACTTC
TRBJ1-1	TRBV2	-	TRBD1	CASRKRTGDTEAFF	TGTGCCAGCAGGAAGAGGACAGGGGACACTGAAGCTTTCTTT
TRBJ1-2	TRBV7-2	-	TRBD1	CASSPQGQYGYTF	TGTGCCAGCAGCCCGCAGGGACAGTATGGCTACACCTTC
TRBJ1-5	TRBV15	-	-	CATSQTGPHQPQHF	TGTGCCACCTCCCAAACAGGGCCTCATCAGCCCCAGCATTTT
TRBJ1-4	TRBV3-1/TRBV3-2	-	TRBD1	CASSDTGGTNEKLFF	TGTGCCAGCAGCGACACAGGGGGGACTAATGAAAAACTGTTTTTT
TRBJ2-5	TRBV5-4	-	TRBD2	CASSLSSGGETQYF	TGTGCCAGCAGCTTGAGCAGCGGGGGGGAGACCCAGTACTTC
TRBJ2-7	TRBV5-1	-	-	CASSFTAGSYEQYF	TGCGCCAGCAGCTTTACGGCAGGTTCCTACGAGCAGTACTTC
TRBJ2-3	TRBV3-1/TRBV3-2	-	TRBD2	CASSHNTGTSGAADTQYF	TGTGCCAGCAGCCACAATACCGGGACTAGCGGGGCCGCGGATACGCAGTATTTT
TRBJ2-1	TRBV27	-	TRBD2	CASTPALAGDGRRQFF	TGTGCCAGCACCCCGGCACTAGCGGGGGACGGACGGAGGCAGTTCTTC
TRBJ1-5	TRBV27	-	-	CASSLWGQGAPQHF	TGTGCCAGCAGTTTATGGGGGCAGGGTGCGCCCCAGCATTTT
TRBJ1-2	TRBV5-6	-	TRBD1	CASSAVDRAGNGYTF	TGTGCCAGCAGCGCTGTGGACAGGGCAGGCAATGGCTACACCTTC
TRBJ1-3	TRBV4-3	once	-	CASSQDFRSGNTIYF	TGCGCCAGCAGCCAAGATTTCCGCTCTGGAAACACCATATATTTT
TRBJ1-5	TRBV28	once	-	CASSYPQAQHF	TGTGCCAGCAGTTACCCTCAGGCCCAGCATTTT
TRBJ1-1	TRBV3-1/TRBV3-2	-	TRBD1	CASSHAQGLVTEAFF	TGTGCCAGCAGCCACGCACAGGGGCTTGTTACTGAAGCTTTCTTT
TRBJ1-4	TRBV6-5	-	-	CASRVTPRGNEKLFF	TGTGCCAGCAGGGTTACCCCGCGGGGTAATGAAAAACTGTTTTTT
TRBJ2-7	TRBV4-2	-	-	CASSQDGQGPQQYF	TGTGCCAGCAGCCAAGATGGTCAGGGCCCCCAGCAGTACTTC
TRBJ2-3	TRBV11-3	-	-	CASSLDWQTQYF	TGTGCCAGCAGCTTAGACTGGCAAACGCAGTATTTT
TRBJ1-6	TRBV7-9	medium-sized	-	CASSSTGPGDSPLHF	TGTGCCAGCAGCTCAACAGGGCCTGGGGATTCACCCCTCCACTTT
TRBJ2-1	TRBV9	-	-	CASSPEAGASSYNEQFF	TGTGCCAGCAGCCCAGAGGCTGGGGCTAGCTCCTACAATGAGCAGTTCTTC
TRBJ2-7	TRBV7-9	-	-	CASSPAESQGYEQYF	TGTGCCAGCAGCCCGGCGGAAAGCCAGGGTTACGAGCAGTACTTC
TRBJ2-1	TRBV3-1/TRBV3-2	-	TRBD2	CASSHLAGSDEQFF	TGTGCCAGCAGCCACCTAGCGGGGTCAGATGAGCAGTTCTTC
TRBJ1-3	TRBV5-1	many	-	CASSLDRLNSGNTIYF	TGCGCCAGCAGCTTGGACAGGTTAAACTCTGGAAACACCATATATTTT
TRBJ1-5	TRBV7-2	-	-	CASSKWGIGADQPQHF	TGTGCCAGCAGCAAATGGGGTATAGGGGCTGACCAGCCCCAGCATTTT
TRBJ2-7	TRBV29-1	-	TRBD1	CSVRTGSSYEQYF	TGCAGCGTCCGGACAGGGAGTTCTTACGAGCAGTACTTC
TRBJ1-2	TRBV4-2	once	-	CASSQAGTYGYTF	TGTGCCAGCAGCCAAGCAGGGACTTATGGCTACACCTTC
TRBJ1-1	TRBV3-1/TRBV3-2	-	TRBD1	CASSQESRGVPEAFF	TGTGCCAGCAGCCAAGAAAGCAGGGGGGTCCCTGAAGCTTTCTTT
TRBJ2-2	TRBV4-1	many	-	CASSLPGHNTGELFF	TGCGCCAGCAGCCTACCGGGACATAACACCGGGGAGCTGTTTTTT
TRBJ2-1	TRBV9	once	-	CASSAQGGLNEQFF	TGTGCCAGCAGCGCCCAGGGGGGCTTAAATGAGCAGTTCTTC
TRBJ2-3	TRBV6-5	-	-	CASKLGAGTDTQYF	TGTGCCAGCAAGCTGGGCGCAGGCACAGATACGCAGTATTTT
TRBJ2-2	TRBV28	-	TRBD2	CATTGGTNTGELFF	TGTGCCACCACGGGGGGGACGAACACCGGGGAGCTGTTTTTT